Below, 7 T cell receptor beta chains from the same sample are listed, as sequenced in a study of CD4 T cells in relation to SARS-CoV-2 and coronaviruses. Before the COVID-19 pandemic, during about 2011-2019, CD4+ T cells were taken from unexposed donors. After about 10 days of culture, CD4+ T cells were isolated. Sequencing used immunoSEQ multiplex PCR; TCRdb keeps in-frame clones, though not all of them. In the table there are nearly 20,000 clones, 81% of which are singletons. No antigen has been identified for these receptors. Specimen: CD4+ T cells from PBMCs, cultured in vitro. The receptors stem from a human donor in good health.

The chain joins TRBV13 to TRBJ2-7; 8 nucleotides agree with TRBD1. Germline trimming cut 4 bases from V and 2 bases from J; bases unmatched to any gene: 16. Per germline, CDR1 PRHDT and CDR2 FYEKMQ (reference sequence). This CDR3 region has 18 residues. The CDR3 DNA sequence: TGTGCCAGCAGCTCGTACACTCCGGGACAGGATTTTACCTACGAGCAGTACTTC. Residues: CASSSYTPGQDFTYEQYF.

The genes are TRBV7-9 and TRBJ1-1, with D perhaps matching TRBD1 (5 bases). V lost 6 bases to trimming and J lost 2 bases, with 10 bases between them. The CDR3 has 13 residues. Germline lookup yields CDR1 SEHNR and CDR2 FQNEAQ (reference sequence). The CDR3 bases are TGTGCCAGCAGTTTACAGGTAAACACTGAAGCTTTCTTT. This gives the protein CASSLQVNTEAFF. The full variable domain, completed using reference TRBV7-9 and TRBJ1-1, is DTGVSQNPRHKITKRGQNVTFRCDPISEHNRLYWYRQTLGQGPEFLTYFQNEAQLEKSRLLSDRFSAERPKGSFSTLEIQRTEQGDSAMYLCASSLQVNTEAFFGQGTRLTVV.

The chain employs TRBV19 and TRBJ1-6, with a tentative D call TRBD1 (6 bases). The CDR3 has 19 amino acids. V lost 6 bases to trimming and J lost 0 bases, with 21 bases between them. Germline V gene lookup returns CDR1 LNHDA and CDR2 SQIVND (reference sequence). CDR3 coding DNA: TGTGCCAGTAGGAGCTTGTTTGGGACAACGAGCTCCTATAATTCACCCCTCCACTTT. It is translated as CASRSLFGTTSSYNSPLHF.

This clone was detected a few times. The chain employs TRBV5-1 and TRBJ2-7; D unresolved. V lost 0 bases to trimming and J lost 6 bases, with 13 bases between them. Per the germline V gene, CDR1 is SGHRS and CDR2 is YFSETQ. This CDR3 comprises 14 residues. The DNA of the CDR3 is TGCGCCAGCAGCTTGGACAGTCCCAGGAGCGAGCAGTACTTC. Residues: CASSLDSPRSEQYF.

The chain carries TRBV5-1 and TRBJ2-7; 7 positions match TRBD1. The CDR3 consists of 16 residues. CDR1 and CDR2 (germline): SGHRS, YFSETQ. The J segment lost 1 base and the V segment lost 0 bases, leaving 7 bases of the junction unmatched. This CDR3 is CASSLDGTATSYEQYF. CDR3 nucleotide sequence: TGCGCCAGCAGCTTGGACGGGACAGCCACTTCCTACGAGCAGTACTTC.

V usage is TRBV6-2 or TRBV6-3 and J usage is TRBJ2-7; tentatively, D is TRBD1 or TRBD2 (5 bases each). Trimming took off 0 bases at V and 4 bases at J, with 13 bases between the two ends. Per germline, CDR1 MNHEY and CDR2 SVGEGT. The CDR3 has 15 residues. The CDR3 region has the DNA TGTGCCAGCAGTTACTCGGAGAGGGGTGGGTACGAGCAGTACTTC. Encoded protein: CASSYSERGGYEQYF.

This chain uses TRBV7-8 with TRBJ2-3; D remains unclear. The CDR3 has 13 residues. Trimming removed 5 bases at V and 6 bases at J, with 12 bases between. Germline CDR1 is SGHVS and CDR2 is FQNEAQ. The CDR3 sequence: CASSPLLRDTQYF. The CDR3 region has the DNA TGTGCCAGCAGCCCTCTTCTCCGGGATACGCAGTATTTT.